This T cell receptor beta chain was profiled in a study of cytomegalovirus exposure and HLA in healthy donors. The ends were cut back, 5 bases at V and 0 bases at J, with 3 bases in the middle. CDR1 and CDR2 from the germline V gene are SGHVS and FQNEAQ. CDR3 length equals 12 residues. Donors sampled were nominally healthy, though unrecorded immune exposures were likely. The sample holds a few counts of this clone. Distinct nucleotide sequences in the sample also encode this CDR3. In the PCR, 60 Vbeta and 13 Jbeta primers were used. TCRdb keeps only in-frame clones here, not all; method: immunoSEQ multiplex PCR. The sample has about 200,000 clones; around 75% are singletons.

The origin of this receptor is a woman in her 30s in good health and CMV-seronegative. The sequenced sample was PBMCs. The V gene is TRBV7-8, the J gene TRBJ2-3; no reliable D call. The CDR3 reads CASSLSTDTQYF. CDR3 sequence (DNA): TGTGCCAGCAGCCTCAGCACAGATACGCAGTATTTT.